The 14 T cell receptor beta chains below all came from one sample that was sequenced in a study of blood T cell repertoires in COVID-19. Only in-frame clones appear in the TCRdb table, and some are missing; sequencing was by immunoSEQ multiplex PCR. The table records more than 200,000 clones, around 81% of them present only once. The sequencing input was PBMCs or T cells enriched from blood (not recorded which). These receptors came from a woman aged 35 to 49 with acute COVID-19.

CDR3 region: CASSPPWRNGYTF. DNA of the CDR3: TGTGCCAGCAGCCCCCCTTGGCGGAATGGCTACACCTTC. The J gene is TRBJ1-2, the V gene TRBV28; D is uncertain. Looked up from germline, CDR1 is MDHEN and CDR2 is SYDVKM. Deletions cut 6 bases from V and 6 bases from J, with 14 bases between. CDR3 length: 13 residues.

This chain uses TRBV18 with TRBJ2-5, with D possibly being TRBD1 (6 bases). CDR3 length: 13 amino acids. Between the trimmed V and J ends, which lost 4 bases and 5 bases, there was a span of 11 bases. Germline V gene data show CDR1 as KGHSH and CDR2 as LQKENI. CDR3 DNA: TGTGCCAGCTCACAGGGGGTCAGGGAGACCCAGTACTTC. It translates to CASSQGVRETQYF.

The V call is TRBV2, the J call TRBJ2-7; D ambiguous. V lost 8 bases, J lost 5 bases, and 10 bases lay in between. The CDR3 is 11 amino acids. Germline V gives CDR1 SNHLY, CDR2 FYNNEI. In nucleotides, the CDR3 is TGTGCCAGCTGGCTCGTTGACGAGCAGTACTTC. This translates into CASWLVDEQYF.

J is TRBJ1-1 and V is TRBV6-4, with 12 bases that match TRBD1. CDR1 MRHNA and CDR2 SNTAGT come from the germline V gene. Germline trimming cut 7 bases from V and 4 bases from J; bases unmatched to any gene: 13. The CDR3 contains 17 residues. CDR3 DNA: TGTGCCAGCACCCCTGGGACAGGGGGCGCTGGGGCCACTGAAGCTTTCTTT. Residues: CASTPGTGGAGATEAFF.

The chain is built from TRBV6-2 or TRBV6-3 and TRBJ2-7; D is unclear. The CDR3 covers 15 residues. Germline V CDR1 and CDR2: MNHEY, SVGEGT. V lost 2 bases and J 0 bases, leaving 11 bases between the germline ends. The CDR3, as DNA: TGTGCCAGCAGTTACGTGGTATCGAGCTCCTACGAGCAGTACTTC. Protein: CASSYVVSSSYEQYF.

The chain combines TRBV29-1 with TRBJ2-1, with 14 bases fitting TRBD2. The CDR3 sequence is 14 residues long. V shed 7 bases and J 9 bases; nucleotides not matched to a gene: 8. CDR1 and CDR2 (germline): SQVTM, ANQGSEA. The CDR3 nucleotides read TGCAGCGCAAGACTAGCGGGGGGGCTAGGTGAGCAGTTCTTC. Encoded protein: CSARLAGGLGEQFF.

The chain joins TRBV28 to TRBJ2-7; 8 positions agree with TRBD1. Trimming took 7 bases from V and 2 from J; bases not matched to a gene: 10. The germline CDR1 and CDR2 sequences are MDHEN and SYDVKM. The CDR3 has 15 residues. The CDR3: CASNRSGTGPYEQYF. CDR3 nucleotides: TGTGCCAGCAACCGGTCCGGGACAGGTCCCTACGAGCAGTACTTC.

V usage is TRBV29-1 and J usage is TRBJ2-1; no definite D call. V was clipped by 6 bases and J by 5 bases, with 8 bases between them. Germline V gives CDR1 SQVTM, CDR2 ANQGSEA. The CDR3 runs to 11 residues. The CDR3 spells CSVTIHNEQFF. CDR3 bases: TGCAGCGTCACAATTCACAATGAGCAGTTCTTC.

This chain links TRBV24-1 with TRBJ1-5; weak D call: TRBD1 (5 bases). CDR3 size: 14 residues. The V end lost 4 bases, the J end lost 5 bases, and 11 bases lay between the germline ends. Germline V gene sequence: CDR1 KGHDR, CDR2 SFDVKD. This CDR3 reads CATSEGAWDQPQHF. CDR3 nucleotide sequence: TGTGCCACCAGTGAAGGGGCTTGGGATCAGCCCCAGCATTTT.

The chain uses TRBV5-1 and TRBJ1-2; D gene unclear. This CDR3 region has 16 residues. With 4 bases removed from V and 0 bases from J, the gap between germline ends came to 16 bases. CDR1 SGHRS and CDR2 YFSETQ come from the germline V gene. The CDR3 loop reads CASSLDLSIANYGYTF. In DNA, the CDR3 is TGCGCCAGCAGCCTGGACTTGAGTATAGCTAACTATGGCTACACCTTC.

This sequence joins TRBV29-1 and TRBJ2-7, with 7 bases fitting TRBD1. Germline CDR1 is SQVTM and CDR2 is ANQGSEA. The ends lost 4 bases at V and 4 bases at J; junction bases unmatched: 7. The CDR3 spans 13 residues. In nucleotides, the CDR3 is TGCAGCGTTGCGACAGGGAATTTTTACGAGCAGTACTTC. Translating gives CSVATGNFYEQYF.

V gene TRBV28 combines with J gene TRBJ1-2, with D maybe TRBD1 (5 bases). Germline CDR1 is MDHEN and CDR2 is SYDVKM. V lost 6 bases to trimming and J lost 3 bases, with 11 bases between them. This CDR3 has 13 residues. CDR3 DNA sequence: TGTGCCAGCAGCGAGGGGAGGGACTATGGCTACACCTTC. It specifies CASSEGRDYGYTF.

The CDR3 here is CASSSTGTANYGYTF. The CDR3 nucleotides read TGTGCCAGCTCATCTACCGGGACAGCTAACTATGGCTACACCTTC. The chain has TRBV18 and TRBJ1-2, with TRBD1 matching 7 bases. The V segment lost 5 bases and the J segment 0 bases; nucleotides outside the gene matches: 6. Germline V gene sequence: CDR1 KGHSH, CDR2 LQKENI. The CDR3 contains 15 residues.

This chain uses TRBV30 with TRBJ2-5; D is ambiguous. The V end was cut by 1 base, the J end by 3 bases, with 12 bases between. The CDR3 has 14 amino acids. CDR1 is GTSNPN and CDR2 is SVGIG in the germline V gene (reference sequence). The CDR3 loop reads CAWSGFGSEETQYF. CDR3 bases: TGTGCCTGGAGTGGATTCGGCAGCGAAGAGACCCAGTACTTC.